In its sample, the clone carrying this T cell receptor beta chain was seen many times. Its antigen is unidentified. This sample was taken from a study of T-cell reconstitution after alpha-beta-depleted transplantation in children. Study-level results: At the one-year point after transplant, T-cell counts and TCRbeta diversity were found to come mostly from T cells that had been newly produced. For some patients, TCRbeta diversity was high at day 60 because of recipient T cells and thymic progenitors that survived. Expanded clones from the graft, numbering several hundred, reportedly supplied alpha-beta T cells about two months after transplant.

A TCRbeta library incorporating unique molecular identifiers was prepared. Using its own MiXCR run on the PCR reads, TCRdb lists one record per CDR3 protein. The table has hundreds of thousands of distinct CDR3 sequences, 15% to 20% seen once. V was clipped by 7 bases and J by 2 bases, with 8 bases between them. This CDR3 comprises 13 residues. CDR1 and CDR2 from the germline V gene are SNHLY and FYNNEI. Here the sequenced sample was PBMCs, mostly from graft donor cells, taken 360 days after TCRalphabeta/CD19-depleted stem cell transplant. This clonotype originated in a boy less than two years old who had a stem cell transplant for Wiskott-Aldrich syndrome, so the T cells may come from the graft donor. The genes are TRBV2 and TRBJ2-2; D unresolved. The CDR3 spells CASTAVNTGELFF. The DNA of the CDR3 is TGTGCCAGCACGGCAGTTAACACCGGGGAGCTGTTTTTT. Supplemented by reference TRBV2 and TRBJ2-2, the full variable domain reads EPEVTQTPSHQVTQMGQEVILRCVPISNHLYFYWYRQILGQKVEFLVSFYNNEISEKSEIFDDQFSVERPDGSNFTLKIRSTKLEDSAMYFCASTAVNTGELFFGEGSRLTVL.